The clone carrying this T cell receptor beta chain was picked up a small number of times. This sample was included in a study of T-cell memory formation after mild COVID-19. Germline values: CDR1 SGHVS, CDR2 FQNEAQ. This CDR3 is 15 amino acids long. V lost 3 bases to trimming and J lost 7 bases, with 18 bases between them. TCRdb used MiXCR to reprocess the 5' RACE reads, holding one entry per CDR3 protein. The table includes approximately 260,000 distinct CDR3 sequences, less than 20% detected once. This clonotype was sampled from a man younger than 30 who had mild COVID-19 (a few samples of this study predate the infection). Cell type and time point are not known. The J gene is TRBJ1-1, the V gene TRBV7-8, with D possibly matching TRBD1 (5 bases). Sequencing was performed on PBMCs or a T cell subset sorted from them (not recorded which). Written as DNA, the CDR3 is TGTGCCAGCAGCTTGAACCGGGACGGACCCCGTGAAGCTTTCTTT. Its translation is CASSLNRDGPREAFF.